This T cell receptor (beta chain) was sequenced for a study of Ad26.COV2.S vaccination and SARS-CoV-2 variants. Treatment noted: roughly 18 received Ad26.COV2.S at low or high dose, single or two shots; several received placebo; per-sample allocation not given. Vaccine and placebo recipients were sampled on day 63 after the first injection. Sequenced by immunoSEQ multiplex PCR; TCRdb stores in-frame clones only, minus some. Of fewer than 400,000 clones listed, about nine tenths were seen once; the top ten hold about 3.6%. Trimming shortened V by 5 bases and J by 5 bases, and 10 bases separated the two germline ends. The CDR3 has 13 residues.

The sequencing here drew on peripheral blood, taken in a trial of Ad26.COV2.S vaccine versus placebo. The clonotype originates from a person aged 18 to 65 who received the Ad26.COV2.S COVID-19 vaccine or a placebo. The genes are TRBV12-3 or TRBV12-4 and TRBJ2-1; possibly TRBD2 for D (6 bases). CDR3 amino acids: CASSPGLHNEQFF. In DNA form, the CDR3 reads TGTGCCAGCAGTCCGGGACTTCACAATGAGCAGTTCTTC.